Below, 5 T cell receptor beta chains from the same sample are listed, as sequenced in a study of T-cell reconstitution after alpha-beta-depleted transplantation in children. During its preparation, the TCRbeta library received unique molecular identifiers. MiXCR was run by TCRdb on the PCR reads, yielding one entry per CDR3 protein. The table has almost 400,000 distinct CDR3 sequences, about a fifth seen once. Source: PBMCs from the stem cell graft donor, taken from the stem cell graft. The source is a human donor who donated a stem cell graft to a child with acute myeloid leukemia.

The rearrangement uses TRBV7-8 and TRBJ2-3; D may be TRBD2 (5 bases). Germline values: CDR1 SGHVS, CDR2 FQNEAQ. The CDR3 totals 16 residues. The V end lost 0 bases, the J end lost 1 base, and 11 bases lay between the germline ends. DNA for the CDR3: TGTGCCAGCAGCTTAGCGGTGGTTAGCGGCACAGATACGCAGTATTTT. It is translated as CASSLAVVSGTDTQYF.

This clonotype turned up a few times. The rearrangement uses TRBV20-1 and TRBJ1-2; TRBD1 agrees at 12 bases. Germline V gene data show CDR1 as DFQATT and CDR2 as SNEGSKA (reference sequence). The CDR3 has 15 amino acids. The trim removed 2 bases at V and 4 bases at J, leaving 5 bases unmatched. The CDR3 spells CSARRGTGGAYGYTF. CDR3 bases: TGCAGTGCTAGAAGGGGGACAGGGGGCGCCTATGGCTACACCTTC.

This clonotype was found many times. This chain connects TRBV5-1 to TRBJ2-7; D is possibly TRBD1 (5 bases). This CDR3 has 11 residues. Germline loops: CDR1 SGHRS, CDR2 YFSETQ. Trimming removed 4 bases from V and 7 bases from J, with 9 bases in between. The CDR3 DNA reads TGCGCCAGCAGCGAACAGGCTGAGCAGTACTTC. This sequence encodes CASSEQAEQYF.

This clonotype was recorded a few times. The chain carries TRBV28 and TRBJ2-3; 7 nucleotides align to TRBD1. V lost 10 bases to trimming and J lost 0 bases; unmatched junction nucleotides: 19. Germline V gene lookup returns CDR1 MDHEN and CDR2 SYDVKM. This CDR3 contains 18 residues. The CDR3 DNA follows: TGTGCCACCAAGGACAGGCAAACATTAGACGCTAGCACAGATACGCAGTATTTT. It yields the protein CATKDRQTLDASTDTQYF.

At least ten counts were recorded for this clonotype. CDR3 coding DNA: TGCGCCAGCAGCCCCCTGCGACAGGGAGCCCCCTCTGGAAACACCATATATTTT. Its protein product is CASSPLRQGAPSGNTIYF. The chain has TRBV5-1 and TRBJ1-3, with 7 bases fitting TRBD1. The CDR3 contains 18 residues. From germline, CDR1 is SGHRS and CDR2 YFSETQ. With 4 bases clipped from V and 0 bases from J, the junction kept 13 bases outside the gene matches. Using reference TRBV5-1 and TRBJ1-3 for the parts outside the CDR3, the full variable domain is KAGVTQTPRYLIKTRGQQVTLSCSPISGHRSVSWYQQTPGQGLQFLFEYFSETQRNKGNFPGRFSGRQFSNSRSEMNVSTLELGDSALYLCASSPLRQGAPSGNTIYFGEGSWLTVV.